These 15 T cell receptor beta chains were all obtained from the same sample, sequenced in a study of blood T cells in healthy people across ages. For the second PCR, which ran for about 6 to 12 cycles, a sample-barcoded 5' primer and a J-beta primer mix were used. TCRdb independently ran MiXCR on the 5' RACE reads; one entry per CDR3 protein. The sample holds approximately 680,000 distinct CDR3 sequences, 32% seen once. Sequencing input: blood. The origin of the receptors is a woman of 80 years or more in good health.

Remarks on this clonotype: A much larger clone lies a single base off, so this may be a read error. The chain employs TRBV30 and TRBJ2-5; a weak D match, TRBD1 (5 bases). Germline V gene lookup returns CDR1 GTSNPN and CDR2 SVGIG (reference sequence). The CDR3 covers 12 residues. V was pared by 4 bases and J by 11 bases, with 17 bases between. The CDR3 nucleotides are TGTGCCTGGAAACAGGCTTACAATGAGCAGTACTTC. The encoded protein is CAWKQAYNEQYF. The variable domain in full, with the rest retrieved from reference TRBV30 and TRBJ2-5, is SQTIHQWPATLVQPVGSPLSLECTVEGTSNPNLYWYRQAAGRGLQLLFYSVGIGQISSEVPQNLSASRPQDRQFILSSKKLLLSDSGFYLCAWKQAYNEQYFGPGTRLLVL.

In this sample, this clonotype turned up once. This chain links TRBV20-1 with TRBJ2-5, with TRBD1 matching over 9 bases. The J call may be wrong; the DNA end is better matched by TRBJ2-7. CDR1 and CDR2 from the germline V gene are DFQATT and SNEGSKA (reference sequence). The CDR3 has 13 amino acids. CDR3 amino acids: CSANRDRAYEQYF. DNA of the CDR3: TGCAGTGCTAACCGGGACAGGGCCTACGAGCAGTACTTC.

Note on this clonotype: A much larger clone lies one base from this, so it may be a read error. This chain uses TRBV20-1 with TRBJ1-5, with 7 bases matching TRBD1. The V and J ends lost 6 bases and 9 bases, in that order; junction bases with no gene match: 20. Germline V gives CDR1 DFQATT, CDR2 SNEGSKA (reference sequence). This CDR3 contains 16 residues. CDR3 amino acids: CSARVGVRGIRGPQHF. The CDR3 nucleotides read TGCAGTGCCCGGGTCGGGGTCAGGGGGATAAGAGGGCCCCAGCATTTT.

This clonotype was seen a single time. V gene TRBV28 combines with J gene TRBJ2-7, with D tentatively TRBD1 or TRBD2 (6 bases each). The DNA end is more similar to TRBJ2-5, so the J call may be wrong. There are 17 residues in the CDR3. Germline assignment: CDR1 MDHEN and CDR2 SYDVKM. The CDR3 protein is CASSFRGGRIAMETQYF. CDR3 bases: TGTGCCAGCAGTTTTCGTGGGGGGCGGATCGCGATGGAGACCCAGTACTTC.

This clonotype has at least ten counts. In nucleotides, the CDR3 is TGTGCCAGCAGTCATAAACAGTATAGCTCCTACAATGAGCAGTTCTTC. Translation gives CASSHKQYSSYNEQFF. The chain joins TRBV7-3 to TRBJ2-1, with no clear D. The CDR3 has 16 amino acids. In germline, CDR1 is SGHTA, CDR2 FQGTGA. V lost 6 bases to trimming and J lost 0 bases, with 15 bases between them.

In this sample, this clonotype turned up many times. The chain's CDR3 is CASSPPPIRTGELFF. In nucleotides, the CDR3 is TGTGCCAGCAGCCCTCCCCCGATCAGGACCGGGGAGCTGTTTTTT. This chain joins TRBV7-2 and TRBJ2-2; D call uncertain. V lost 5 bases, J lost 5 bases, and 15 bases lay in between. The CDR3 totals 15 residues. The germline CDR1 and CDR2 sequences are SGHTA and FQGNSA.

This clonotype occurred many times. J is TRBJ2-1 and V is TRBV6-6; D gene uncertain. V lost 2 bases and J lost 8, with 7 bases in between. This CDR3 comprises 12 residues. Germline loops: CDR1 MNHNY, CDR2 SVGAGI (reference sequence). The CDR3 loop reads CASSYRLDEQFF. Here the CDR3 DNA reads TGTGCCAGCAGTTACCGGTTAGATGAGCAGTTCTTC.

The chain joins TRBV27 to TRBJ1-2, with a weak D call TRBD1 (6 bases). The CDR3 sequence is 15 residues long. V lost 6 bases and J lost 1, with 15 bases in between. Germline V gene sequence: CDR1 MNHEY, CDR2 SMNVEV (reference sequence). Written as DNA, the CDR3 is TGTGCCAGCAGGGATGCGGGGGCGCGTAACTATGGCTACACCTTC. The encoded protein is CASRDAGARNYGYTF.

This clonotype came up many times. The CDR3 DNA follows: TGTGCCAGCAGCTTAGCTAGCGGGGGGGTTATCGGCACAGATACGCAGTATTTT. This codes for CASSLASGGVIGTDTQYF. The rearrangement joins TRBV7-3 to TRBJ2-3; 12 bases align to TRBD2. J gave up 1 base and V 2 bases, and 7 bases lay outside the gene matches. Germline values: CDR1 SGHTA, CDR2 FQGTGA. This CDR3 has 18 amino acids.

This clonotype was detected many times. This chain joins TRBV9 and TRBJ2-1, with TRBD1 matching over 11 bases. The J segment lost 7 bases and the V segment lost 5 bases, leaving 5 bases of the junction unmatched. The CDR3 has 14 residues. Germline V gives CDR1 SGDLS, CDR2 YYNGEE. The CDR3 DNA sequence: TGTGCCAGCAGAGGACAGGGGGCAGGGAATGAGCAGTTCTTC. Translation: CASRGQGAGNEQFF. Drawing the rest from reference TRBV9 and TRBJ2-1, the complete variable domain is DSGVTQTPKHLITATGQRVTLRCSPRSGDLSVYWYQQSLDQGLQFLIQYYNGEERAKGNILERFSAQQFPDLHSELNLSSLELGDSALYFCASRGQGAGNEQFFGPGTRLTVL.

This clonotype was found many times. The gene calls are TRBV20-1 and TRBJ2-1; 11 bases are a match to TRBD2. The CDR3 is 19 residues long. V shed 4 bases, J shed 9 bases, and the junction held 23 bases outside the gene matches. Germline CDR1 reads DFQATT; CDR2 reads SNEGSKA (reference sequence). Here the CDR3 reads CSAIGPLAGGRGWLGEQFF. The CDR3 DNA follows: TGCAGTGCTATCGGCCCTCTAGCGGGGGGCCGTGGGTGGTTAGGTGAGCAGTTCTTC.

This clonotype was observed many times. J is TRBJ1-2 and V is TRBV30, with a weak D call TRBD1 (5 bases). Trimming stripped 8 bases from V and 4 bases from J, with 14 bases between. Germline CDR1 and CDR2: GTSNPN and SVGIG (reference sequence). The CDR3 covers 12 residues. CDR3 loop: CAGQAGTYGYTF. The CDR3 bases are TGTGCCGGACAAGCAGGGACCTATGGCTACACCTTC. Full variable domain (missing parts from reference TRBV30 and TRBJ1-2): SQTIHQWPATLVQPVGSPLSLECTVEGTSNPNLYWYRQAAGRGLQLLFYSVGIGQISSEVPQNLSASRPQDRQFILSSKKLLLSDSGFYLCAGQAGTYGYTFGSGTRLTVV.

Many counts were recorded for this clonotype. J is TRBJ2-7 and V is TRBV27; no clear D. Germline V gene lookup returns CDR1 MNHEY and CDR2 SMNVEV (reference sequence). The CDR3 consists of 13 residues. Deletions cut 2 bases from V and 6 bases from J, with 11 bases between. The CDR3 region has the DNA TGTGCCAGCAGTTTACTGGAGTCGGCCGAGCAGTACTTC. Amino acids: CASSLLESAEQYF.

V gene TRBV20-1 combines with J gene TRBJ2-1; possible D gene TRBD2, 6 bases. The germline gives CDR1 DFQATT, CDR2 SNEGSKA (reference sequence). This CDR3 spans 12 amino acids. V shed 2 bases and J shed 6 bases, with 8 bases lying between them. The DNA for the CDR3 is TGCAGTGCTAGATGGCGGGGCAATGAGCAGTTCTTC. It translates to CSARWRGNEQFF.

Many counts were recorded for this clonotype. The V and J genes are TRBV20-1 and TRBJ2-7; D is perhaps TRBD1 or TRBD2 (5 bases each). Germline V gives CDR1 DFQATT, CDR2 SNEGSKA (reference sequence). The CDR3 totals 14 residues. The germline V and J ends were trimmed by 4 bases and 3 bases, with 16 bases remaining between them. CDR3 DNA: TGCAGTGCTATCGGAAAGGGACGGCGCTACGAGCAGTACTTC. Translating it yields CSAIGKGRRYEQYF.